Listed below are T cell receptor beta chains from one sample, sequenced in a study of cytomegalovirus exposure and HLA in healthy donors. Only in-frame clones appear in the TCRdb table, and some are missing; sequencing was by immunoSEQ multiplex PCR. Its table lists 60,000 to 75,000 clones. The sequenced material came from PBMCs. These receptors were taken from a woman aged 25 to 39 in good health and CMV-seronegative. Each CDR3 is given with its conserved first and last residue. Fields, in order: D gene, V gene, J gene, CDR3 DNA, CDR3 protein. A D gene is named only where the DNA matches it firmly.

-	TRBV28	TRBJ1-4	TGTGCCAGCAGTATCGGGGGTGCAACTAATGAAAAACTGTTTTTT	CASSIGGATNEKLFF
-	TRBV30	TRBJ1-3	TGTGCCTGGACGGGGGTCTCTGGAAACACCATATATTTT	CAWTGVSGNTIYF
TRBD2	TRBV30	TRBJ2-3	TGTGCCTGGAGTAGCGGACTAGCTGGTATGACAGATACGCAGTATTTT	CAWSSGLAGMTDTQYF
-	TRBV13	TRBJ2-7	TGTGCCAGCAGCTTAGAGAGGGAGCAGTACTTC	CASSLEREQYF
-	TRBV15	TRBJ2-1	TGTGCCACCAGCAGAGCCCCTGCGGTTGGGACACATGAGCAGTTCTTC	CATSRAPAVGTHEQFF
-	TRBV18	TRBJ1-1	TGTGCCAGCTCACCGACGGAGGGAAGGGACACTGAAGCTTTCTTT	CASSPTEGRDTEAFF
TRBD2	TRBV9	TRBJ2-3	TGTGCCAGCAGCGTAGGGAGCGGGGGCCGGGGAGATACGCAGTATTTT	CASSVGSGGRGDTQYF
TRBD1	TRBV29-1	TRBJ1-2	TGCAGCGGAGGGGGAACAGGGGGCATTCGCGGCTACACCTTC	CSGGGTGGIRGYTF
-	TRBV29-1	TRBJ2-1	TGCAGCGTTGGTGGAGGGTACAATGAGCAGTTCTTC	CSVGGGYNEQFF
-	TRBV30	TRBJ1-4	TGTGCCTGGAGTGGGGGGGGGTCAACTAATGAAAAACTGTTTTTT	CAWSGGGSTNEKLFF